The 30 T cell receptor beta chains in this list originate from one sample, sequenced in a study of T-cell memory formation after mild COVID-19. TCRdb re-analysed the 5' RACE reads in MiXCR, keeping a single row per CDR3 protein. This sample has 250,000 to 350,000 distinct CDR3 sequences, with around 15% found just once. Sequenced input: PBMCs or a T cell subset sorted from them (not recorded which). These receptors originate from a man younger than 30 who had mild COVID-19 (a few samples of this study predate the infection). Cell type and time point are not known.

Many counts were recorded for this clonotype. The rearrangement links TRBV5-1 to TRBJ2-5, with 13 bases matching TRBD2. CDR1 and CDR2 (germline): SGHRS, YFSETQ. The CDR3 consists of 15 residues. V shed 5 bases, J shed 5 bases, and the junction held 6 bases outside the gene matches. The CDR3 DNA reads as TGCGCCAGCAGGCGGACTAGCGGGGGTTTTGAGACCCAGTACTTC. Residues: CASRRTSGGFETQYF.

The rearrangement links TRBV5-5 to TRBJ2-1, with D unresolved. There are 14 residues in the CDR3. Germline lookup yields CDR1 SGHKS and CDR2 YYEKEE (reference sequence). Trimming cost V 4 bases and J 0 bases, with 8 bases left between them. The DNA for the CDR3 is TGTGCCAGCAGCCGGCCGAGCTCCTACAATGAGCAGTTCTTC. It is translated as CASSRPSSYNEQFF.

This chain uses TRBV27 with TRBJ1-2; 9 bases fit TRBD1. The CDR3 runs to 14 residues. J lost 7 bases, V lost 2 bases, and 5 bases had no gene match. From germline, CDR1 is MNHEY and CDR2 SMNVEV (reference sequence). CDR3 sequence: CASSLDRGWSGYTF. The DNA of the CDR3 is TGTGCCAGCAGTTTAGACAGGGGGTGGTCTGGCTACACCTTC.

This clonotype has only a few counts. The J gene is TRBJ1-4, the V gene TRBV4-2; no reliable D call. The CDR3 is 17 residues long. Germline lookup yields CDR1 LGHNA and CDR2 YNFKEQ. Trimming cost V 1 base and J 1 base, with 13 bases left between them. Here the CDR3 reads CASSQVSGLGTNEKLFF. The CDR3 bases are TGTGCCAGCAGCCAAGTATCAGGCCTCGGAACTAATGAAAAACTGTTTTTT.

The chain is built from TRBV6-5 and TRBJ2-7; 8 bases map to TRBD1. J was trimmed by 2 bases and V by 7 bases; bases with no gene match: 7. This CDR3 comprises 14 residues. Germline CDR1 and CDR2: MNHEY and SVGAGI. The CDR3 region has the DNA TGTGCCAGCAAAGAAGGACAGGGAGCCTACGAGCAGTACGTC. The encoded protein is CASKEGQGAYEQYV.

CDR3 DNA: TGTGCCAGCAGTCCACTACCGGGACTAGCGGGGAGCTCCTACGAGCAGTACGTC. Amino acid sequence: CASSPLPGLAGSSYEQYV. The chain couples TRBV28 to TRBJ2-7; 13 bases map to TRBD2. CDR3 length: 18 residues. V lost 5 bases and J lost 0; bases outside the gene matches: 10. Germline CDR1 reads MDHEN; CDR2 reads SYDVKM.

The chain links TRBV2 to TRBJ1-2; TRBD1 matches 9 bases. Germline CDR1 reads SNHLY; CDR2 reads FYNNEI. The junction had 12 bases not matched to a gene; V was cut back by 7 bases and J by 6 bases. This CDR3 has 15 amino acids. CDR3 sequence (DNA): TGTGCCAGCAACGCTAACAGGGGGCGGTTTGATGGCTACACCTTC. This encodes CASNANRGRFDGYTF.

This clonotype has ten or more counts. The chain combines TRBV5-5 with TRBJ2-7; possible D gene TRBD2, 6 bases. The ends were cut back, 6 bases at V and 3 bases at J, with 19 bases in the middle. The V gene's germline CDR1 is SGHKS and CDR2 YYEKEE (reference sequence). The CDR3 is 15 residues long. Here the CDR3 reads CASTLSGTLLYEQYF. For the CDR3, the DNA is TGTGCCAGCACCCTCTCCGGGACTCTACTCTACGAGCAGTACTTC.

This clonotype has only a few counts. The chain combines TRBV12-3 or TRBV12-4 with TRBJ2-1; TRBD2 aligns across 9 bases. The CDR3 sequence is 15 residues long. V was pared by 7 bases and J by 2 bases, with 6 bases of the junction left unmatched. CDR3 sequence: CASTSLAGAYNEQFF. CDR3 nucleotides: TGTGCCAGCACTTCCTTAGCGGGGGCCTACAATGAGCAGTTCTTC.

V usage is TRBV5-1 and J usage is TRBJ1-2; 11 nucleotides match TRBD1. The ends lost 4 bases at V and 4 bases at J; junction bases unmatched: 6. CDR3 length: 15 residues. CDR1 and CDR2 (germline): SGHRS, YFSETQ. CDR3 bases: TGCGCCAGCAGCAACCCGGGACAGGGGGTCTATGGCTACACCTTC. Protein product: CASSNPGQGVYGYTF.

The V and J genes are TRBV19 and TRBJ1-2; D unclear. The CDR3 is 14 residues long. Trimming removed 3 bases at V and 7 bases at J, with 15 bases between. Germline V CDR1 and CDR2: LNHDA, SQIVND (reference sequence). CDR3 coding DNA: TGTGCCAGTAGTATCAGTTGGGGAAGCGGTGGCTACACCTTC. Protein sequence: CASSISWGSGGYTF.

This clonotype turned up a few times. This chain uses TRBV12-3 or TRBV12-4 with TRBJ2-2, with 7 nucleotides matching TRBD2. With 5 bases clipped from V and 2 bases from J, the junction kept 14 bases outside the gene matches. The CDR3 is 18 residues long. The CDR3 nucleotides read TGTGCCAGCAGTCCGCGCCTGGGGCGGGGGAACAACACCGGGGAGCTGTTTTTT. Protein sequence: CASSPRLGRGNNTGELFF.

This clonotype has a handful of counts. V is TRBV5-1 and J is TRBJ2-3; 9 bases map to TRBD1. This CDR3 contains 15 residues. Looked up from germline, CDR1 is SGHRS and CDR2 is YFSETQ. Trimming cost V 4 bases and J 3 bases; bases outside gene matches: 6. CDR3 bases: TGCGCCAGCAGCGAACAGGGGGCTATGACAGATACGCAGTATTTT. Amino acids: CASSEQGAMTDTQYF.

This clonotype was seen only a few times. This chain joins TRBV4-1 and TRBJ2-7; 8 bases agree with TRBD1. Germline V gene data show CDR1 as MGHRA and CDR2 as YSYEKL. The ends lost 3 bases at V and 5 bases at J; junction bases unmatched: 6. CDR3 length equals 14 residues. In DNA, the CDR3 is TGCGCCAGCAGCCATATAAGGACAGGGAACGAGCAGTACGTC. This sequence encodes CASSHIRTGNEQYV.

The CDR3 DNA sequence: TGCAGTGCTAGTCTGACTAGCCTCACAGATACGCAGTATTTT. As protein: CSASLTSLTDTQYF. The genes are TRBV20-1 and TRBJ2-3; 7 bases agree with TRBD2. CDR3 size: 14 residues. The germline V gene encodes CDR1 DFQATT and CDR2 SNEGSKA (reference sequence). After removal of 3 bases from V and 2 bases from J, the junction contained 5 bases not matched to a gene.

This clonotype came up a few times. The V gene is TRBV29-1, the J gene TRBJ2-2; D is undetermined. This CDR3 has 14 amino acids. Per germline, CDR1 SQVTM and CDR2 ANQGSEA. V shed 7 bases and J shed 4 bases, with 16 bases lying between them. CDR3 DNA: TGCAGCGCATCAACGACTGGGTTCACCGGGGAGCTGTTTTTT. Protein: CSASTTGFTGELFF.

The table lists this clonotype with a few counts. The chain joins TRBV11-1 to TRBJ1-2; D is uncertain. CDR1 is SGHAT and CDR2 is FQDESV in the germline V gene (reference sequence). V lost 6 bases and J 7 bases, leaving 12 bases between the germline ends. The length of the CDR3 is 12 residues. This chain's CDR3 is CASRGSRPGYTF. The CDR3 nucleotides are TGTGCCAGCAGGGGGTCCCGACCTGGCTACACCTTC.

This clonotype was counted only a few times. The CDR3: CASSKANHSPQTYEQYV. The DNA for the CDR3 is TGTGCCAGCAGCAAGGCAAATCACTCGCCCCAAACCTACGAGCAGTACGTC. The rearrangement joins TRBV21-1 to TRBJ2-7; the DNA was not used to check the table's D call, TRBD1. TRBV21-1 corresponds to a pseudogene. The CDR3 has 17 amino acids.

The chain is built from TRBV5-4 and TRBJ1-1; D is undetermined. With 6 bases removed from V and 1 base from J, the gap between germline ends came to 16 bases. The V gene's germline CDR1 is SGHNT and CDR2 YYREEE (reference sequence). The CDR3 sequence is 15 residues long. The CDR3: CASKPEERSNTEAFF. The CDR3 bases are TGTGCCAGCAAACCTGAGGAGCGGTCGAACACTGAAGCTTTCTTT.

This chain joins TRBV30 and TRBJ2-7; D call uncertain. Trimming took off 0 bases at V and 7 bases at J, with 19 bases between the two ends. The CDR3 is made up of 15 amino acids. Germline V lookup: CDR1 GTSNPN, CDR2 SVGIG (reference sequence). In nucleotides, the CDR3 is TGTGCCTGGAGTGTAAGTTCGGAAGGGTCGTGGGAGCAGTACTTC. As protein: CAWSVSSEGSWEQYF.

The CDR3 reads CASSVAASGDYEQYF. Here the CDR3 DNA reads TGTGCCAGCAGCGTAGCTGCTAGCGGGGACTACGAGCAGTACTTC. The gene calls are TRBV9 and TRBJ2-7; 9 bases agree with TRBD2. There are 15 residues in the CDR3. The V and J ends lost 0 bases and 3 bases, in that order; junction bases with no gene match: 4. CDR1 SGDLS and CDR2 YYNGEE come from the germline V gene.

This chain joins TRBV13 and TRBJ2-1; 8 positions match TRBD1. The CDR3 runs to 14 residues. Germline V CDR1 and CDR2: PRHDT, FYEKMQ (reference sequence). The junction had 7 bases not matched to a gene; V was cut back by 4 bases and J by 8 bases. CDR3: CASSSGTGRDEQFF. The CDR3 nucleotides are TGTGCCAGCAGCTCTGGGACAGGTAGGGATGAGCAGTTCTTC.

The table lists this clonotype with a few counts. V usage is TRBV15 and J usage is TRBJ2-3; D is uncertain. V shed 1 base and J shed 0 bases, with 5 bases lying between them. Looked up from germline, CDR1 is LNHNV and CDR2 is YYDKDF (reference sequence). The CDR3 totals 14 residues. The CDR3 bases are TGTGCCACCAGCAGAGCCGGAAGCACAGATACGCAGTATTTT. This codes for CATSRAGSTDTQYF.

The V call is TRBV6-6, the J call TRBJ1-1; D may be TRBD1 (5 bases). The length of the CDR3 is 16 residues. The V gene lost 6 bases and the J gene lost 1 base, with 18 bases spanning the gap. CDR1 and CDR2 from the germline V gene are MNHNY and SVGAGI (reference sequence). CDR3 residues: CASRLGVARPNTEAFF. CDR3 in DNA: TGTGCCAGCAGACTAGGGGTGGCGAGGCCGAACACTGAAGCTTTCTTT.

CDR3 loop: CASSLGLAEKDTQYF. CDR3 in DNA: TGTGCCAGCAGCTTAGGGCTAGCGGAGAAAGATACGCAGTATTTT. This chain connects TRBV7-2 to TRBJ2-3; 7 nucleotides align to TRBD2. The V segment lost 1 base and the J segment 5 bases; nucleotides outside the gene matches: 6. The CDR3 contains 15 residues. CDR1 SGHTA and CDR2 FQGNSA come from the germline V gene.

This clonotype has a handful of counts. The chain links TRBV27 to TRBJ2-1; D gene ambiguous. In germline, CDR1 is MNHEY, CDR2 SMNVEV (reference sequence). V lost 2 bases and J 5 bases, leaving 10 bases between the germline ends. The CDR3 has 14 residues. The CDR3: CASSLSRTNNEQFF. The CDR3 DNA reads TGTGCCAGCAGTTTAAGCAGAACTAACAATGAGCAGTTCTTC.

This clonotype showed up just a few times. CDR3 coding DNA: TGTGCCAGCAGTTACCGCGCAGGGCGGCAGTACGTC. Its translation is CASSYRAGRQYV. This chain connects TRBV6-2 or TRBV6-3 to TRBJ2-7; the D gene is possibly TRBD1 (5 bases). V was shortened by 2 bases and J by 9 bases, with 11 bases between the two germline ends. The CDR3 consists of 12 residues. The germline V gene has CDR1 MNHEY and CDR2 SVGEGT.

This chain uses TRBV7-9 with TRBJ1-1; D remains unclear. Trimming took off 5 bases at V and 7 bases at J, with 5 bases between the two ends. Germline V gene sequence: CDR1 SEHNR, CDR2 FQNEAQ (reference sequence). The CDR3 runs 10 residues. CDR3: CASSLDEAFF. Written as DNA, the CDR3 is TGTGCCAGCAGCCTCGATGAAGCTTTCTTT.

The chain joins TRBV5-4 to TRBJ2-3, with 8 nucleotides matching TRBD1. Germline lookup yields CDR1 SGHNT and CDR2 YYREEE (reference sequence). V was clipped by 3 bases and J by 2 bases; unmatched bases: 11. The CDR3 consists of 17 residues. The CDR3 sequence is CASSYYQDRAVTDTQYF. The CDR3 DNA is TGTGCCAGCAGCTATTACCAGGACAGGGCTGTCACAGATACGCAGTATTTT. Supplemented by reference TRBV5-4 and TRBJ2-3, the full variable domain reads ETGVTQSPTHLIKTRGQQVTLRCSSQSGHNTVSWYQQALGQGPQFIFQYYREEENGRGNFPPRFSGLQFPNYSSELNVNALELDDSALYLCASSYYQDRAVTDTQYFGPGTRLTVL.

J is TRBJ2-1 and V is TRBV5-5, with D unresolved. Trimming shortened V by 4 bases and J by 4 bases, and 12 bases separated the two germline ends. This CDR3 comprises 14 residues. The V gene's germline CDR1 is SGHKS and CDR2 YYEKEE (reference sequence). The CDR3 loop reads CASSTPRGYNEQFF. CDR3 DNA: TGTGCCAGCAGCACCCCCCGTGGGTACAATGAGCAGTTCTTC.